This T cell receptor beta chain originates from a study of identical twins. Study findings and constraints: The more abundant beta clonotypes in cord blood had fewer insertions, and memory repertoires did not show this. Invariant MAIT and iNKT cells could partly confound zero-insertion analyses. There was an excess of low generation probability in the out-of-frame alpha sequences that twins shared.

TCRdb re-called the 5' RACE reads through MiXCR, storing one row per CDR3 protein. The sample holds around 670,000 distinct CDR3 sequences, 6% to 6.5% seen once. The CDR3 spans 13 residues. This clonotype was found many times. Its antigen is unknown. The material sequenced was naive T cells sorted from blood. The rearrangement uses TRBV12-3 or TRBV12-4 and TRBJ2-1; 7 bases are shared with TRBD2. This clonotype was obtained from a man between 18 and 35 years old in good health. Here the CDR3 DNA reads TGTGCGTTGGGGAGCGGGGCCTACAATGAGCAGTTCTTC. It codes for CALGSGAYNEQFF.